The 12 T cell receptor beta chains below all came from one sample that was sequenced in a study of cytomegalovirus exposure and HLA in healthy donors (dated by TCRdb to between 2016 and 2019). Library preparation employed the immunoSEQ multiplex PCR assay. For the multiplex PCR, a mixture combining 60 forward primers for TCR Vbeta segments and 13 reverse primers for TCR Jbeta segments was used. TCRdb retrieved this table from immuneACCESS and kept in-frame rearrangements only. Not all clones are present; in checked studies, unresolved V genes account for under half, and no reason is known for the remainder. The sample has over 100,000 clones on record, roughly 80% of them singletons. The ten largest clones represent roughly 7.2% of the sample. The sequenced material came from PBMCs. All receptors derive from a male donor in good health and CMV-seronegative.

J is TRBJ1-2 and V is TRBV10-3, with 7 bases matching TRBD1. This CDR3 spans 15 amino acids. CDR1 and CDR2 (germline): ENHRY, SYGVKD. J was trimmed by 3 bases and V by 11 bases; bases with no gene match: 15. CDR3 bases: TGTGCCTCCAAATGGGGACAGTCGTGGGACTATGGCTACACCTTC. Its translation is CASKWGQSWDYGYTF.

This rearrangement joins TRBV5-4 to TRBJ2-2; maybe TRBD2 (6 bases). The CDR3 runs 12 residues. Germline values: CDR1 SGHNT, CDR2 YYREEE (reference sequence). The ends were cut back, 2 bases at V and 8 bases at J, with 7 bases in the middle. CDR3 amino acids: CASSFGLGELFF. The CDR3 region has the DNA TGTGCCAGCAGCTTTGGACTAGGGGAGCTGTTTTTT.

The chain couples TRBV9 to TRBJ1-1; D unresolved. Germline V gene data show CDR1 as SGDLS and CDR2 as YYNGEE. This CDR3 is built from 14 residues. Trimming stripped 0 bases from V and 0 bases from J, with 6 bases between. In nucleotides, the CDR3 is TGTGCCAGCAGCGTAGACAGCCTGAACACTGAAGCTTTCTTT. This gives the protein CASSVDSLNTEAFF.

The V and J genes are TRBV21-1 and TRBJ2-1; the tabulated D call, TRBD2, remains unverified against the DNA. TRBV21-1 is recorded as a pseudogene. The CDR3 is 24 amino acids. CDR3 DNA: TGTGCCAGCAGCAAAGAAATGGGACTAGCGGGATGGGGGCTTATTAAGGGCTCCTACAATGAGCAGTTCTTC. Its protein is CASSKEMGLAGWGLIKGSYNEQFF.

The chain combines TRBV5-6 with TRBJ2-3, with a possible D match to TRBD2 (6 bases). V gave up 7 bases and J gave up 2 bases, with 11 bases separating them. Per germline, CDR1 SGHDT and CDR2 YYEEEE. The CDR3 length is 13 residues. The chain's CDR3 is CASWRANTDTQYF. In DNA, the CDR3 is TGTGCCAGCTGGAGGGCGAACACAGATACGCAGTATTTT. Filled out from reference TRBV5-6 and TRBJ2-3, the complete variable domain reads DAGVTQSPTHLIKTRGQQVTLRCSPKSGHDTVSWYQQALGQGPQFIFQYYEEEERQRGNFPDRFSGHQFPNYSSELNVNALLLGDSALYLCASWRANTDTQYFGPGTRLTVL.

The CDR3 spells CASRLATNTGELFF. CDR3 coding DNA: TGTGCCAGCAGACTAGCAACGAACACCGGGGAGCTGTTTTTT. The rearrangement joins TRBV6-4 to TRBJ2-2; weak D call: TRBD2 (6 bases). Trimming pared 6 bases from V and 0 bases from J, leaving 8 bases between. Germline lookup yields CDR1 MRHNA and CDR2 SNTAGT. This CDR3 contains 14 residues.

The chain couples TRBV11-2 to TRBJ2-1; 9 nucleotides line up with TRBD1. Trimming removed 6 bases from V and 9 bases from J; junction bases left unmatched: 12. The CDR3 spans 15 residues. In germline, CDR1 is SGHAT, CDR2 FQNNGV. CDR3 region: CASRTGTGSGGEQFF. CDR3 nucleotides: TGTGCCAGCAGAACCGGGACAGGGTCTGGGGGTGAGCAGTTCTTC.

The rearrangement joins TRBV15 to TRBJ1-5; D is unresolved. This CDR3 has 13 amino acids. Trimming removed 3 bases at V and 4 bases at J, with 7 bases between. In germline, CDR1 is LNHNV, CDR2 YYDKDF (reference sequence). CDR3 loop: CATSSQQNQPQHF. Here the CDR3 DNA reads TGTGCCACCAGCAGCCAACAGAATCAGCCCCAGCATTTT.

This chain's CDR3 is CASSERTEGEKLFF. CDR3 DNA: TGTGCCAGCAGCGAGCGGACAGAGGGTGAAAAACTGTTTTTT. The genes are TRBV9 and TRBJ1-4; a possible D gene is TRBD1 (6 bases). Germline V lookup: CDR1 SGDLS, CDR2 YYNGEE. There are 14 residues in the CDR3. Trimming pared 3 bases from V and 7 bases from J, leaving 13 bases between.

The chain is built from TRBV6-5 and TRBJ1-6; D unresolved. This CDR3 comprises 15 residues. CDR1 MNHEY and CDR2 SVGAGI come from the germline V gene. V lost 9 bases and J 7 bases, leaving 19 bases between the germline ends. DNA of the CDR3: TGTGCCAGTGCACTTGGGAGGGCTGGGAATTCACCCCTCCACTTT. Translation: CASALGRAGNSPLHF.

The chain links TRBV9 to TRBJ2-3; 9 bases are a match to TRBD2. The germline gives CDR1 SGDLS, CDR2 YYNGEE. The V gene end was trimmed by 0 bases and the J gene end by 0 bases; junction bases not matched to a gene: 11. The CDR3 runs 19 residues. The DNA for the CDR3 is TGTGCCAGCAGCGTAGAAAGCACTGGACTAGCGTCTAGCACAGATACGCAGTATTTT. The encoded protein is CASSVESTGLASSTDTQYF.

The chain employs TRBV30 and TRBJ1-6, with 11 bases aligning to TRBD1. CDR3 size: 14 residues. Germline loops: CDR1 GTSNPN, CDR2 SVGIG (reference sequence). The V segment lost 7 bases and the J segment 7 bases; nucleotides outside the gene matches: 6. The CDR3 coding sequence is TGTGCCTCCACCCGGGACAGGGGGAATTCACCCCTCCACTTT. The encoded protein is CASTRDRGNSPLHF. The variable domain in full, completed from reference TRBV30 and TRBJ1-6, reads SQTIHQWPATLVQPVGSPLSLECTVEGTSNPNLYWYRQAAGRGLQLLFYSVGIGQISSEVPQNLSASRPQDRQFILSSKKLLLSDSGFYLCASTRDRGNSPLHFGNGTRLTVT.